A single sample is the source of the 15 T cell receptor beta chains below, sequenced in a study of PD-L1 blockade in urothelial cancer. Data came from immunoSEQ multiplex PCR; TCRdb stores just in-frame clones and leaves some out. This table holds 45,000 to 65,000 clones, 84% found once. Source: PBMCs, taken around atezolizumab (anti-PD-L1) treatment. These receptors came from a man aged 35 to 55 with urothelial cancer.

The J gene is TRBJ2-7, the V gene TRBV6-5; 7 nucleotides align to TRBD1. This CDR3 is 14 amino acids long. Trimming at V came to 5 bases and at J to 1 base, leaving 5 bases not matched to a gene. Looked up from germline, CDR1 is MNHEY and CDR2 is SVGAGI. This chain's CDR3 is CASSDPGQSYEQYF. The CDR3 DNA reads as TGTGCCAGCAGTGACCCGGGACAGTCCTACGAGCAGTACTTC.

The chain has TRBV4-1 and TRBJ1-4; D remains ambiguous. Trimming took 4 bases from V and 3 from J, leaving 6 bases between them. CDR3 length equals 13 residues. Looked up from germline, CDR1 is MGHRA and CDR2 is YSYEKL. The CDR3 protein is CASSLVPNEKLFF. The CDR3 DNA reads TGCGCCAGCAGCCTCGTTCCTAATGAAAAACTGTTTTTT.

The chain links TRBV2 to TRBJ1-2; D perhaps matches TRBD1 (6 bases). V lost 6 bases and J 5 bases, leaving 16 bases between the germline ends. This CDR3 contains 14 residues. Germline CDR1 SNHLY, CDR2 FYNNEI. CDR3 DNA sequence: TGTGCCAGCAGCTCAATACAGGGATGGTATGGCTACACCTTC. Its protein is CASSSIQGWYGYTF.

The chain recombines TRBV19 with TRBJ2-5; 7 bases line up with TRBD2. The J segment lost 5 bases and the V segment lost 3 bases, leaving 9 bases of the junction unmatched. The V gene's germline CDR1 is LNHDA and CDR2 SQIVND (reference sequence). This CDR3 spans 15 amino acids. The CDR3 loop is CASSIKTGGGETQYF. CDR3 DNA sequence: TGTGCCAGTAGTATCAAGACGGGAGGAGGCGAGACCCAGTACTTC.

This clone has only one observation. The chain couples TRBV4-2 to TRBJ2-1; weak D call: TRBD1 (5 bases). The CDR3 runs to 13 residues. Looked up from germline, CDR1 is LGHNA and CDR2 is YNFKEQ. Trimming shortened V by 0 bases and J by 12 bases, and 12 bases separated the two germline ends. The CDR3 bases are TGTGCCAGCAGCCAAGATCTAGGAGACAGGCAGTTCTTC. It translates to CASSQDLGDRQFF.

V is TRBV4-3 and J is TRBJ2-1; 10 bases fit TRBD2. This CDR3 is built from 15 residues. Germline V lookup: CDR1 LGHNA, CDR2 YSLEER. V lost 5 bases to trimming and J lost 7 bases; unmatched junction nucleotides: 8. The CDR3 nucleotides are TGCGCCAGCAGCTACTCTAGCGGGAGACTAAATGAGCAGTTCTTC. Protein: CASSYSSGRLNEQFF.

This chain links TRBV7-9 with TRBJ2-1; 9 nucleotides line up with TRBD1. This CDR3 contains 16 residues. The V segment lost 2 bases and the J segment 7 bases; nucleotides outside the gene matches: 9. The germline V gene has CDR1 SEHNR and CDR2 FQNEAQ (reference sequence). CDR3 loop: CASSLPRQGGWNEQFF. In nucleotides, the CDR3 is TGTGCCAGCAGCTTACCCCGACAGGGGGGGTGGAATGAGCAGTTCTTC.

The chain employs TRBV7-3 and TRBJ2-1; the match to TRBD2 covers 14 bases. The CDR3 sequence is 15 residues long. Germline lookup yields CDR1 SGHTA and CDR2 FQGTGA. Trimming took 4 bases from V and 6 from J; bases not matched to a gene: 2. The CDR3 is CASSSGLAGVNEQFF. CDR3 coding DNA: TGTGCCAGCAGCTCGGGACTAGCGGGAGTCAATGAGCAGTTCTTC.

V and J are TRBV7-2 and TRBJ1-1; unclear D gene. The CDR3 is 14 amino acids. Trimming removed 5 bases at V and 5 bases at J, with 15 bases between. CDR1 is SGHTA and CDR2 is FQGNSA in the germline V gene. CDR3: CASSPYSGLTEAFF. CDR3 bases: TGTGCCAGCAGCCCGTATTCGGGTCTTACTGAAGCTTTCTTT.

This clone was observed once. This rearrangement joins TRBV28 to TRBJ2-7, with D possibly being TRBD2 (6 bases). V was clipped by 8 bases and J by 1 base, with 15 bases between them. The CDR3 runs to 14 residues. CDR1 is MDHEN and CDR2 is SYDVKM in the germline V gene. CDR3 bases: TGTGCCAGCCTGGCCCCCGGGGGATCCTACGAGCAGTACTTC. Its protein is CASLAPGGSYEQYF.

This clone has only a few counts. The CDR3, as DNA: TGTGCCAGCAGTTTAGTCCACAGGAGAGAGAACACTGAAGCTTTCTTT. The encoded protein is CASSLVHRRENTEAFF. The chain recombines TRBV27 with TRBJ1-1; a weak D match, TRBD1 (5 bases). The CDR3 covers 16 residues. Germline V CDR1 and CDR2: MNHEY, SMNVEV (reference sequence). Trimming cost V 2 bases and J 1 base, with 14 bases left between them.

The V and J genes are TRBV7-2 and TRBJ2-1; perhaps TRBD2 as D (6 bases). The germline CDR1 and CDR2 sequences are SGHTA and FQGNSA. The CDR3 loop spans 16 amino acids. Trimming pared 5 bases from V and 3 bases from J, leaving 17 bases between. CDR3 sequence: CASSHRDSTNYNEQFF. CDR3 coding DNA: TGTGCCAGCAGCCACCGGGACTCGACAAACTACAATGAGCAGTTCTTC.

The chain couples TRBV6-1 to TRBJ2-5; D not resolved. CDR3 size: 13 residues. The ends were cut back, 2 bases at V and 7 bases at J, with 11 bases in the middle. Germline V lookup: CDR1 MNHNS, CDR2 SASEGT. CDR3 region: CASSEITSLTQYF. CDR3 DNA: TGTGCCAGCAGTGAAATTACTTCGTTGACCCAGTACTTC.

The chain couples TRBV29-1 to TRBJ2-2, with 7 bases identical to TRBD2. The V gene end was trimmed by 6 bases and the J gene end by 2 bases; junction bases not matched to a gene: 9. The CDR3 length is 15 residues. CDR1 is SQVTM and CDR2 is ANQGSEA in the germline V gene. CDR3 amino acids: CSVRESGGNTGELFF. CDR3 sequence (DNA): TGCAGCGTGAGAGAGTCGGGGGGTAACACCGGGGAGCTGTTTTTT.

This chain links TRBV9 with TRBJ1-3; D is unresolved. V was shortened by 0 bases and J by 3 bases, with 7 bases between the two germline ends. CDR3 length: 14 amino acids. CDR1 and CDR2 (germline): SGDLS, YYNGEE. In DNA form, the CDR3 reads TGTGCCAGCAGCGTAGACGAGGGTGGAAACACCATATATTTT. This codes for CASSVDEGGNTIYF. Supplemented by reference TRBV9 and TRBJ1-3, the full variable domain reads DSGVTQTPKHLITATGQRVTLRCSPRSGDLSVYWYQQSLDQGLQFLIQYYNGEERAKGNILERFSAQQFPDLHSELNLSSLELGDSALYFCASSVDEGGNTIYFGEGSWLTVV.